This TCR beta chain was recovered during a study of a mutant IDH1 vaccine in newly diagnosed glioma. On the study more broadly: Standard pretreatment was either radiotherapy, temozolomide, or, for most, radiochemotherapy with temozolomide. Study results and limitations: Any relationship between pseudoprogression and changes in top peripheral T cell clonotypes seemed absent.

In regard to this clone: Its antigen is undetermined.

CDR3 size: 13 residues. TCRdb's table, derived via immunoSEQ multiplex PCR, lists solely in-frame clones and lacks some. The sample holds tens of thousands of clones, 80% to 95% seen once. Time point given: week 23, last vaccination. Vaccinated patients received 300 ug of mutant IDH1 20-mer peptide per dose, with topical imiquimod. The clonotype originates from a man aged 50 or older with glioma. The genes are TRBV21-1 and TRBJ2-7. TRBV21-1 constitutes a pseudogene. The source material was PBMCs, sampled from a glioma patient whose treatment included an IDH1 peptide vaccine. In DNA, the CDR3 is TGTGCCAGCAGCAAAAAAAGGGCTGACGAGCAGTACTTC. Its protein product is CASSKKRADEQYF.